The 9 T cell receptor beta chains below all came from one sample that was sequenced in a study of CD8+CD57+ T cells in acquired aplastic anemia. Genomic DNA provided the template from which TCR beta VDJ and CDR3 profiles were obtained. TCRdb reprocessed the reads with MiXCR, giving one entry per CDR3 protein. This sample yields some 220,000 distinct CDR3 sequences, of which 30% to 40% are seen a single time; 0.95% to 1.3% belongs to the top ten. Sequencing was done on a sample of sorted CD4+, CD8+, or CD8+CD57+ T cells (not recorded which) from PBMCs. These receptors originate from a human donor in good health, serving as a control.

This clonotype was detected once. A clone one base away is much larger, so this may be a read error. This chain links TRBV20-1 with TRBJ2-1; 13 nucleotides match TRBD2. Germline assignment: CDR1 DFQATT and CDR2 SNEGSKA (reference sequence). The CDR3 consists of 13 residues. CDR3 DNA sequence: TGCAGGGCCGGACTAGCGGGGGACAGTGAGCAGTTCTTC. Its protein product is CRAGLAGDSEQFF.

This clonotype was detected only a few times. The rearrangement links TRBV20-1 to TRBJ2-1; 10 nucleotides line up with TRBD1. Trimming removed 0 bases from V and 8 bases from J; junction bases left unmatched: 10. Germline CDR1 DFQATT, CDR2 SNEGSKA (reference sequence). The CDR3 is 16 amino acids. The CDR3 coding sequence is TGCAGTGCTAGAGATTGGACAGGGGGTCTTAAAGATGAGCAGTTCTTC. This translates into CSARDWTGGLKDEQFF.

This clonotype was found many times. The V and J genes are TRBV15 and TRBJ2-7, with unresolved D. This CDR3 comprises 15 residues. The germline CDR1 and CDR2 sequences are LNHNV and YYDKDF (reference sequence). The V gene lost 0 bases and the J gene lost 1 base, with 10 bases spanning the gap. In nucleotides, the CDR3 is TGTGCCACCAGCAGAGATAGCCCAGGATCCTACGAGCAGTACTTC. This codes for CATSRDSPGSYEQYF.

The sample holds many counts of this clonotype. This CDR3 is CSARDMGQGDYGYTF. The CDR3 DNA follows: TGCAGTGCTAGAGATATGGGACAGGGGGACTATGGCTACACCTTC. The chain links TRBV20-1 to TRBJ1-2; 11 positions agree with TRBD1. Germline-derived CDR1 and CDR2 are DFQATT and SNEGSKA (reference sequence). The CDR3 contains 15 residues. The V gene end was trimmed by 0 bases and the J gene end by 3 bases; junction bases not matched to a gene: 3.

This clonotype appeared a single time. This may arise from a read error, as a much more abundant clone is one base away. J is TRBJ1-2 and V is TRBV10-3; D gene ambiguous. The CDR3 contains 14 residues. CDR1 is ENHRY, CDR2 SYGVKD, per germline. CDR3: CASRFSTANYGYAF. CDR3 coding DNA: TGTGCCAGCAGATTTTCGACCGCTAACTATGGCTACGCCTTC.

This clonotype has at least ten counts. This chain joins TRBV7-2 and TRBJ2-7; no clear D gene. The V end lost 7 bases, the J end lost 1 base, and 17 bases lay between the germline ends. Germline assignment: CDR1 SGHTA and CDR2 FQGNSA. The CDR3 has 15 residues. CDR3 DNA: TGTGCCAGCACCATACAGTCCAGTAATTCCTACGAGCAGTACTTC. Amino acids: CASTIQSSNSYEQYF. Using reference TRBV7-2 and TRBJ2-7 for the parts outside the CDR3, the full variable domain is GAGVSQSPSNKVTEKGKDVELRCDPISGHTALYWYRQSLGQGLEFLIYFQGNSAPDKSGLPSDRFSAERTGGSVSTLTIQRTQQEDSAVYLCASTIQSSNSYEQYFGPGTRLTVT.

The table lists this clonotype with many counts. For the CDR3, the DNA is TGTGCCAGCAGTGAATGGAAAGGAGCTAACTATGGCTACACCTTC. This translates into CASSEWKGANYGYTF. V usage is TRBV25-1 and J usage is TRBJ1-2; D gene uncertain. V lost 1 base to trimming and J lost 0 bases, with 9 bases between them. The CDR3 consists of 15 residues. Looked up from germline, CDR1 is MGHDK and CDR2 is SYGVNS.

This clonotype was found many times. V is TRBV7-9 and J is TRBJ1-1; 8 nucleotides line up with TRBD1. From germline, CDR1 is SEHNR and CDR2 FQNEAQ (reference sequence). The CDR3 totals 18 residues. Germline trimming cut 2 bases from V and 2 bases from J; bases unmatched to any gene: 13. The CDR3 DNA sequence: TGTGCCAGCAGCTTAAACCCCTTCAGGACAGGGCCCAACACTGAAGCTTTCTTT. Residues: CASSLNPFRTGPNTEAFF. Full variable domain (missing parts from reference TRBV7-9 and TRBJ1-1): DTGVSQNPRHKITKRGQNVTFRCDPISEHNRLYWYRQTLGQGPEFLTYFQNEAQLEKSRLLSDRFSAERPKGSFSTLEIQRTEQGDSAMYLCASSLNPFRTGPNTEAFFGQGTRLTVV.

This sequence joins TRBV2 and TRBJ2-5, with 7 bases lining up with TRBD2. Germline values: CDR1 SNHLY, CDR2 FYNNEI. The trim removed 7 bases at V and 1 base at J, leaving 15 bases unmatched. This CDR3 has 17 amino acids. The CDR3 is CASTTLGGKRLQETQYF. The CDR3 DNA follows: TGTGCCAGCACTACCTTGGGAGGGAAGAGGCTCCAAGAGACCCAGTACTTC.